A selection of T cell receptor beta chains follows, all from one sample in a study of chemoradiotherapy in HPV16-positive cancers. Data came from immunoSEQ multiplex PCR; TCRdb stores just in-frame clones and leaves some out. The data show roughly 20,000 clones, roughly 82% seen once. Sequenced here: blood, sampled from a patient who underwent chemoradiotherapy. The receptor source for this set is a human donor with HPV-associated anogenital cancer. Both conserved end residues are part of each CDR3. Each record gives: clone size, J gene, V gene, D gene, CDR3 length, CDR3 DNA, CDR3 protein. A D gene is named only where the DNA matches it firmly. Clone size is shown for a subset of rows, as once, few, many or a class of expanded clone.

clone size: NA; J gene: TRBJ1-1; V gene: TRBV6-5; D gene: NA; CDR3 length: 14; CDR3 DNA: TGTGCCAGCTGCAATGAGGGGAGGGCCACTGAAGCTTTCTTT; CDR3 protein: CASCNEGRATEAFF
clone size: NA; J gene: TRBJ2-7; V gene: TRBV2; D gene: TRBD2; CDR3 length: 13; CDR3 DNA: TGTGCCATCACTAGCGGGGGGGCCCACGAGCAGTACTTC; CDR3 protein: CAITSGGAHEQYF
clone size: NA; J gene: TRBJ2-3; V gene: TRBV28; D gene: NA; CDR3 length: 14; CDR3 DNA: TGTGCCAGCAGTCTACAAGGGGCCACAGATACGCAGTATTTT; CDR3 protein: CASSLQGATDTQYF
clone size: NA; J gene: TRBJ1-2; V gene: TRBV28; D gene: NA; CDR3 length: 13; CDR3 DNA: TGTGCCAGCAGTTCAAATGAGGCCTATGGCTACACCTTC; CDR3 protein: CASSSNEAYGYTF
clone size: NA; J gene: TRBJ1-5; V gene: TRBV4-2; D gene: NA; CDR3 length: 14; CDR3 DNA: TGTGCCAGCAGCCAAGAGCTGCACCGGGATCCTCAGCATTTT; CDR3 protein: CASSQELHRDPQHF
clone size: NA; J gene: TRBJ1-3; V gene: TRBV28; D gene: NA; CDR3 length: 12; CDR3 DNA: TGTGCCAGCAGTCTAATGGGAAACACCATATATTTT; CDR3 protein: CASSLMGNTIYF
clone size: NA; J gene: TRBJ2-2; V gene: TRBV4-3; D gene: NA; CDR3 length: 16; CDR3 DNA: TGCGCCAGCAGCCGGAATGGAGGGAAAAACACCGGGGAGCTGTTTTTT; CDR3 protein: CASSRNGGKNTGELFF
clone size: NA; J gene: TRBJ2-4; V gene: TRBV5-6; D gene: TRBD1; CDR3 length: 14; CDR3 DNA: TGTGCCAGCAGCTGGGGGACAGGGGTCAGCATTCAGTACTTC; CDR3 protein: CASSWGTGVSIQYF
clone size: NA; J gene: TRBJ2-2; V gene: TRBV6-4; D gene: NA; CDR3 length: 14; CDR3 DNA: TGTGCCAGCAGTGACCAAGCGAACACCGGGGAGCTGTTTTTT; CDR3 protein: CASSDQANTGELFF
clone size: NA; J gene: TRBJ1-2; V gene: TRBV7-6; D gene: NA; CDR3 length: 14; CDR3 DNA: TGTGCCAGCAGCCTGCAGCCAGGGAACTATGGCTACACCTTC; CDR3 protein: CASSLQPGNYGYTF
clone size: once; J gene: TRBJ2-6; V gene: TRBV7-2; D gene: NA; CDR3 length: 16; CDR3 DNA: TGTGCCAGCAGCTCAAAGCCCCGGGCCGGGGCCAACGTCCTGACTTTC; CDR3 protein: CASSSKPRAGANVLTF
clone size: NA; J gene: TRBJ2-7; V gene: TRBV27; D gene: NA; CDR3 length: 13; CDR3 DNA: TGTGCCAGCAGCTTCAAATACGCCTACGAGCAGTACTTC; CDR3 protein: CASSFKYAYEQYF
clone size: NA; J gene: TRBJ2-7; V gene: TRBV7-2; D gene: NA; CDR3 length: 14; CDR3 DNA: TGTGCCAGCAGCTTGGAGGGGGGGTTCGGGGAGCAGTACTTC; CDR3 protein: CASSLEGGFGEQYF
clone size: NA; J gene: TRBJ2-5; V gene: TRBV19; D gene: NA; CDR3 length: 13; CDR3 DNA: TGTGCCAGCCGTTCTTTCGACCAAGAGACCCAGTACTTC; CDR3 protein: CASRSFDQETQYF
clone size: NA; J gene: TRBJ1-1; V gene: TRBV5-1; D gene: NA; CDR3 length: 17; CDR3 DNA: TGCGCCAGCAGCTTGGGGACAGCCCCAAATAGGGACACTGAAGCTTTCTTT; CDR3 protein: CASSLGTAPNRDTEAFF
clone size: NA; J gene: TRBJ2-2; V gene: TRBV18; D gene: NA; CDR3 length: 15; CDR3 DNA: TGTGCCAGCTCCTGGGTTGATCACAACACCGGGGAGCTGTTTTTT; CDR3 protein: CASSWVDHNTGELFF
clone size: NA; J gene: TRBJ2-5; V gene: TRBV7-2; D gene: TRBD1; CDR3 length: 14; CDR3 DNA: TGTGCCAGCAGCAAGGACAGGAGCCAAGAGACCCAGTACTTC; CDR3 protein: CASSKDRSQETQYF
clone size: NA; J gene: TRBJ2-7; V gene: TRBV6-8; D gene: TRBD1; CDR3 length: 15; CDR3 DNA: TGTGCCAGCAGTTACTCGAGGGACAGGGCCTACGAGCAGTACTTC; CDR3 protein: CASSYSRDRAYEQYF
clone size: NA; J gene: TRBJ1-5; V gene: TRBV6-1; D gene: NA; CDR3 length: 14; CDR3 DNA: TGTGCCAGCAGTGAAGCGGGGGGTAATCAGCCCCAGCATTTT; CDR3 protein: CASSEAGGNQPQHF
clone size: once; J gene: TRBJ2-7; V gene: TRBV18; D gene: NA; CDR3 length: 14; CDR3 DNA: TGTGCCAGCTCACGGGTTAGTAACCCCTACGAGCAGTACTTC; CDR3 protein: CASSRVSNPYEQYF
clone size: few; J gene: TRBJ1-2; V gene: TRBV5-1; D gene: NA; CDR3 length: 14; CDR3 DNA: TGCGCCAGCAGCCCTCGAGAAGGAATTGACGGCTACACCTTC; CDR3 protein: CASSPREGIDGYTF
clone size: NA; J gene: TRBJ1-2; V gene: TRBV6-1; D gene: NA; CDR3 length: 12; CDR3 DNA: TGTGCCAGCAGGGGGGGGATGAGAGGCTACACCTTC; CDR3 protein: CASRGGMRGYTF
clone size: NA; J gene: TRBJ2-1; V gene: TRBV4-3; D gene: NA; CDR3 length: 16; CDR3 DNA: TGCGCCAGCAGCCAAGAGGTAGGGGAGAGATACAATGAGCAGTTCTTC; CDR3 protein: CASSQEVGERYNEQFF
clone size: NA; J gene: TRBJ2-3; V gene: TRBV5-1; D gene: TRBD2; CDR3 length: 15; CDR3 DNA: TGCGCCAGCAGCCGGGGGGTTAGTAACACAGATACGCAGTATTTT; CDR3 protein: CASSRGVSNTDTQYF
clone size: once; J gene: TRBJ2-7; V gene: TRBV2; D gene: TRBD1; CDR3 length: 13; CDR3 DNA: TGTGCCAGTAACCGGGACAGAACTTTCGAGCAGTACTTC; CDR3 protein: CASNRDRTFEQYF
clone size: NA; J gene: TRBJ1-4; V gene: TRBV11-2; D gene: NA; CDR3 length: 16; CDR3 DNA: TGTGCCAGCCGTACCCTAAGGTCGGGTGATTTGGGAAAACTGTTTTTT; CDR3 protein: CASRTLRSGDLGKLFF
clone size: NA; J gene: TRBJ1-6; V gene: TRBV19; D gene: TRBD1; CDR3 length: 16; CDR3 DNA: TGTGCCAGTAGTATCTATGGTGGGACAGGGGTTTCACCCCTCCACTTT; CDR3 protein: CASSIYGGTGVSPLHF
clone size: NA; J gene: TRBJ2-1; V gene: TRBV4-2; D gene: NA; CDR3 length: 17; CDR3 DNA: TGTGCCAGCAGCCAAGATCTGGGCCCGGCAACCTACAATGAGCAGTTCTTC; CDR3 protein: CASSQDLGPATYNEQFF
clone size: NA; J gene: TRBJ1-1; V gene: TRBV6-5; D gene: NA; CDR3 length: 16; CDR3 DNA: TGTGCCAGCAGTTCATCCGGGACTGGCGCCGGGACTGAAGCTTTCTTT; CDR3 protein: CASSSSGTGAGTEAFF
clone size: NA; J gene: TRBJ2-7; V gene: TRBV28; D gene: TRBD1; CDR3 length: 15; CDR3 DNA: TGTGCCAGCAGTGCAACCGGGACAGGGGGCTACGAGCAGTACTTC; CDR3 protein: CASSATGTGGYEQYF
clone size: NA; J gene: TRBJ1-1; V gene: TRBV5-8; D gene: NA; CDR3 length: 14; CDR3 DNA: TGTGCCAGCAGCTTGCACGGGGGCGGCACTGAAGCTTTCTTT; CDR3 protein: CASSLHGGGTEAFF
clone size: NA; J gene: TRBJ2-1; V gene: TRBV11-2; D gene: TRBD1; CDR3 length: 16; CDR3 DNA: TGTGCCAGCAGCTTACAACCGGGACAGGGTCTCAATGAGCAGTTCTTC; CDR3 protein: CASSLQPGQGLNEQFF
clone size: once; J gene: TRBJ1-4; V gene: TRBV5-1; D gene: NA; CDR3 length: 14; CDR3 DNA: TGCGCCAGCTCCCCGGGACAAAGTAATGAAAAACTGTTTTTT; CDR3 protein: CASSPGQSNEKLFF